The rows below give T cell receptor beta chains drawn from one sample of a study of radiation and T cells in renal cell carcinoma. TCRdb keeps only in-frame clones here, not all; method: immunoSEQ multiplex PCR. The repertoire consists of about 150,000 clones, with less than 90% occurring once and the leading ten covering 3.5% to 5%. The material was blood, obtained from a patient whose treatment included radiotherapy and nephrectomy. These receptors all stem from a woman in her seventies with renal cell carcinoma. Each CDR3 is given with its conserved first and last residue. A D gene is named only where the DNA matches it firmly. Size values are once, few and many counts, or a class for expanded clones, and some rows have none.

j_call: TRBJ2-3; clone_size: .; cdr3_length: 11; v_call: TRBV29-1; d_call: .; cdr3_aa: CSVDSGDTQYF; cdr3_nt: TGCAGCGTTGATTCTGGGGATACGCAGTATTTT
j_call: TRBJ2-1; clone_size: .; cdr3_length: 17; v_call: TRBV5-6; d_call: TRBD2; cdr3_aa: CASSPINRGGNYNEQFF; cdr3_nt: TGTGCCAGCAGCCCGATAAACCGCGGGGGGAACTACAATGAGCAGTTCTTC
j_call: TRBJ1-5; clone_size: few; cdr3_length: 16; v_call: TRBV5-1; d_call: .; cdr3_aa: CASSLLGLGGNQPQHF; cdr3_nt: TGCGCCAGCAGCTTGCTGGGGTTGGGAGGCAATCAGCCCCAGCATTTT
j_call: TRBJ2-3; clone_size: once; cdr3_length: 15; v_call: TRBV7-8; d_call: .; cdr3_aa: CASSLDQPGTETQYF; cdr3_nt: TGTGCCAGCAGCTTAGATCAACCCGGGACGGAGACGCAGTATTTT
j_call: TRBJ1-2; clone_size: .; cdr3_length: 16; v_call: TRBV5-5; d_call: TRBD1; cdr3_aa: CASSLIGTEGNYGYTF; cdr3_nt: TGTGCCAGCAGCTTGATCGGGACAGAGGGTAACTATGGCTACACCTTC
j_call: TRBJ1-6; clone_size: .; cdr3_length: 14; v_call: TRBV27; d_call: .; cdr3_aa: CASRPWEDNSPLHF; cdr3_nt: TGTGCCAGCCGACCTTGGGAGGATAATTCACCCCTCCACTTT
j_call: TRBJ1-2; clone_size: .; cdr3_length: 13; v_call: TRBV10-3; d_call: TRBD1; cdr3_aa: CAIRPGTGYGYTF; cdr3_nt: TGTGCCATCAGACCCGGGACAGGGTATGGCTACACCTTC
j_call: TRBJ1-2; clone_size: .; cdr3_length: 13; v_call: TRBV19; d_call: .; cdr3_aa: CASSMGNDYGYTF; cdr3_nt: TGTGCCAGTAGTATGGGGAATGACTATGGCTACACCTTC
j_call: TRBJ1-2; clone_size: .; cdr3_length: 13; v_call: TRBV5-1; d_call: TRBD1; cdr3_aa: CASSYRTGGDYTF; cdr3_nt: TGCGCCAGCAGCTACCGGACAGGGGGTGACTACACCTTC
j_call: TRBJ1-3; clone_size: .; cdr3_length: 17; v_call: TRBV4-2; d_call: TRBD1; cdr3_aa: CASSQDLRTGSGNTIYF; cdr3_nt: TGTGCCAGCAGCCAAGATCTCAGGACAGGGTCTGGAAACACCATATATTTT
j_call: TRBJ2-1; clone_size: .; cdr3_length: 15; v_call: TRBV5-1; d_call: .; cdr3_aa: CASSLDPGSYNEQFF; cdr3_nt: TGCGCCAGCAGCTTGGACCCAGGGTCCTACAATGAGCAGTTCTTC
j_call: TRBJ2-5; clone_size: .; cdr3_length: 15; v_call: TRBV5-4; d_call: TRBD1; cdr3_aa: CASSELTGYKETQYF; cdr3_nt: TGTGCCAGCAGCGAGTTGACAGGGTATAAGGAGACCCAGTACTTC
j_call: TRBJ1-2; clone_size: .; cdr3_length: 11; v_call: TRBV6-5; d_call: .; cdr3_aa: CASRRQGIYTF; cdr3_nt: TGTGCCAGCAGGCGCCAGGGGATCTACACCTTC
j_call: TRBJ1-2; clone_size: once; cdr3_length: 13; v_call: TRBV5-1; d_call: .; cdr3_aa: CASSPQGDYGYTF; cdr3_nt: TGCGCCAGCAGCCCACAGGGAGACTATGGCTACACCTTC
j_call: TRBJ2-1; clone_size: .; cdr3_length: 15; v_call: TRBV5-1; d_call: .; cdr3_aa: CASSLRQSSYNEQFF; cdr3_nt: TGCGCCAGCAGCTTGCGGCAGAGCTCCTACAATGAGCAGTTCTTC
j_call: TRBJ1-1; clone_size: .; cdr3_length: 14; v_call: TRBV6-6; d_call: .; cdr3_aa: CASRINREGTEAFF; cdr3_nt: TGTGCCAGCAGAATTAATAGGGAGGGCACTGAAGCTTTCTTT
j_call: TRBJ1-2; clone_size: .; cdr3_length: 15; v_call: TRBV4-3; d_call: TRBD1; cdr3_aa: CASTPRTGANYGYTF; cdr3_nt: TGCGCCAGCACCCCACGGACAGGAGCTAACTATGGCTACACCTTC
j_call: TRBJ1-3; clone_size: .; cdr3_length: 16; v_call: TRBV30; d_call: TRBD1; cdr3_aa: CAWSGGQGTSGNTIYF; cdr3_nt: TGTGCCTGGAGCGGAGGACAGGGGACCTCTGGAAACACCATATATTTT
j_call: TRBJ1-2; clone_size: .; cdr3_length: 15; v_call: TRBV11-3; d_call: .; cdr3_aa: CASSQTVKGVSGYTF; cdr3_nt: TGTGCCAGCAGTCAGACAGTGAAAGGGGTCTCTGGCTACACCTTC
j_call: TRBJ1-1; clone_size: .; cdr3_length: 13; v_call: TRBV6-6; d_call: .; cdr3_aa: CASRRSVNTEAFF; cdr3_nt: TGTGCCAGCCGACGGTCGGTGAACACTGAAGCTTTCTTT
j_call: TRBJ1-1; clone_size: .; cdr3_length: 13; v_call: TRBV7-6; d_call: .; cdr3_aa: CASSPGGNTEAFF; cdr3_nt: TGTGCCAGCAGTCCCGGTGGGAACACTGAAGCTTTCTTT
j_call: TRBJ1-2; clone_size: .; cdr3_length: 12; v_call: TRBV30; d_call: .; cdr3_aa: CAWSWMNYGYTF; cdr3_nt: TGTGCCTGGAGTTGGATGAACTATGGCTACACCTTC
j_call: TRBJ1-3; clone_size: .; cdr3_length: 13; v_call: TRBV9; d_call: .; cdr3_aa: CASSRSGGNTIYF; cdr3_nt: TGTGCCAGCAGCCGCTCGGGGGGAAACACCATATATTTT
j_call: TRBJ1-5; clone_size: .; cdr3_length: 16; v_call: TRBV7-9; d_call: TRBD1; cdr3_aa: CASSTWDRGLGQPQHF; cdr3_nt: TGTGCCAGCAGCACGTGGGACAGGGGGCTCGGTCAGCCCCAGCATTTT
j_call: TRBJ1-3; clone_size: .; cdr3_length: 17; v_call: TRBV4-2; d_call: TRBD1; cdr3_aa: CASSQDRNRGSGNTIYF; cdr3_nt: TGTGCCAGCAGCCAAGATCGCAACAGGGGCTCTGGAAACACCATATATTTT
j_call: TRBJ2-2; clone_size: .; cdr3_length: 14; v_call: TRBV28; d_call: .; cdr3_aa: CASIGHTNTGELFF; cdr3_nt: TGTGCCAGCATAGGGCACACGAACACCGGGGAGCTGTTTTTT
j_call: TRBJ1-2; clone_size: .; cdr3_length: 12; v_call: TRBV30; d_call: .; cdr3_aa: CAWSGRGNGYTF; cdr3_nt: TGTGCCTGGAGTGGAAGGGGTAATGGCTACACCTTC
j_call: TRBJ1-1; clone_size: .; cdr3_length: 15; v_call: TRBV14; d_call: .; cdr3_aa: CASSPFGRVGTEAFF; cdr3_nt: TGTGCCAGCAGCCCTTTTGGTAGGGTTGGTACTGAAGCTTTCTTT
j_call: TRBJ1-1; clone_size: .; cdr3_length: 13; v_call: TRBV19; d_call: .; cdr3_aa: CASCRAENTEAFF; cdr3_nt: TGTGCCAGTTGCCGGGCTGAGAACACTGAAGCTTTCTTT
j_call: TRBJ2-5; clone_size: .; cdr3_length: 17; v_call: TRBV14; d_call: .; cdr3_aa: CASSHLGSAVPLEIQYF; cdr3_nt: TGTGCCAGCAGCCATCTGGGGTCGGCTGTTCCCTTAGAGATCCAGTACTTC
j_call: TRBJ1-3; clone_size: .; cdr3_length: 12; v_call: TRBV7-2; d_call: .; cdr3_aa: CASSRPGNTIYF; cdr3_nt: TGTGCCAGCAGCCGACCTGGGAACACCATATATTTT
j_call: TRBJ1-2; clone_size: .; cdr3_length: 13; v_call: TRBV27; d_call: .; cdr3_aa: CASSEQGSGGYTF; cdr3_nt: TGTGCCAGCAGCGAACAGGGATCGGGTGGCTACACCTTC